The clone carrying this T cell receptor (beta chain) was found many times. Its antigen is unknown. This sample was taken from a study of T cells after posttransplantation cyclophosphamide. General study results and limits: Donor-recipient repertoire similarity was low at 1-2 months, rising over year one.

The CDR3 spans 16 residues. Germline V gene data show CDR1 as MNHEY and CDR2 as SVGAGI. Trimming left V 0 bases short and J 0 bases short, with 11 bases between. This table comes from immunoSEQ multiplex PCR, and its TCRdb copy is limited to in-frame clones, with some not included. This sample includes over 30,000 clones with no singletons; its ten biggest clones take up about 5%. The related graft donor's blood sample was taken on the day of bone marrow donation. Material: PBMCs. This chain joins TRBV6-5 and TRBJ1-2; D not certain. This clonotype was obtained from a woman between 45 and 65 years old in good health and a related stem cell transplant donor. CDR3 sequence (DNA): TGTGCCAGCAGTTACTCGATCAGAATTTCTAACTATGGCTACACCTTC. Protein: CASSYSIRISNYGYTF.